This is a list of T cell receptor beta chains from one sample in a study of patients and donors after allogeneic stem cell transplantation. TCRdb itself ran the RT-PCR reads through MiXCR, one entry per CDR3 protein. Among roughly 960,000 distinct CDR3 sequences listed, about a sixth were seen once. Input material: blood, either unsorted or a sorted T cell fraction (not recorded which). These receptors all come from a human donor who was either an allogeneic HSCT recipient or a stem cell or donor lymphocyte infusion donor (not recorded which). It is not recorded whose cells these are; they may come from a transplant donor. The CDR3 runs from the conserved cysteine through the conserved F or W. The D gene is left open where the match is weak. Clone size appears in some rows only: once, few, many, or a class for an expanded clone.

clone_size: -
cdr3_length: 14
j_call: TRBJ1-3
d_call: -
v_call: TRBV5-6
cdr3_nt: TGTGCCAGCAGCTTGGACTGGTCCGGAAACACCATATATTTT
cdr3_aa: CASSLDWSGNTIYF

clone_size: -
cdr3_length: 15
j_call: TRBJ1-2
d_call: -
v_call: TRBV12-3/TRBV12-4
cdr3_nt: TGTGCCAGCAGTTTAGCGCGGAGGGCCCAAGGGGGCTACACCTTC
cdr3_aa: CASSLARRAQGGYTF

clone_size: many
cdr3_length: 13
j_call: TRBJ2-5
d_call: -
v_call: TRBV6-1
cdr3_nt: TGTGCCAGCAGTCCGGGACTCGGGGAGACCCAGTACTTC
cdr3_aa: CASSPGLGETQYF

clone_size: few
cdr3_length: 13
j_call: TRBJ2-1
d_call: -
v_call: TRBV24-1
cdr3_nt: TGTGCCACCAGTGATTTGCTTGTGACTAGACAGTTCTTC
cdr3_aa: CATSDLLVTRQFF

clone_size: -
cdr3_length: 15
j_call: TRBJ2-7
d_call: -
v_call: TRBV20-1
cdr3_nt: TGCAGTGCTAGAGTGCGCTGGTCTGGGGAGAACGAGCAGTACTTC
cdr3_aa: CSARVRWSGENEQYF

clone_size: once
cdr3_length: 14
j_call: TRBJ1-1
d_call: TRBD1
v_call: TRBV2
cdr3_nt: TGTGCCAGCAGTGGGGACAGGGGGACCACTGAAGCTTTCTTT
cdr3_aa: CASSGDRGTTEAFF

clone_size: few
cdr3_length: 16
j_call: TRBJ2-1
d_call: TRBD2
v_call: TRBV24-1
cdr3_nt: TGTGCCACCAGTGATTTGGGACTAGCGGGAGGGTATGAGCAGTTCTTC
cdr3_aa: CATSDLGLAGGYEQFF

clone_size: few
cdr3_length: 17
j_call: TRBJ2-1
d_call: -
v_call: TRBV5-6
cdr3_nt: TGTGCCAGCAGCCGCGATAGCAGACTACCCTCCTACAATGAGCAGTTCTTC
cdr3_aa: CASSRDSRLPSYNEQFF

clone_size: few
cdr3_length: 14
j_call: TRBJ2-1
d_call: -
v_call: TRBV5-1
cdr3_nt: TGCGCCAGCAGCATAGGACGGACGGCTAATGAGCAGTTCTTC
cdr3_aa: CASSIGRTANEQFF

clone_size: few
cdr3_length: 18
j_call: TRBJ2-1
d_call: -
v_call: TRBV20-1
cdr3_nt: TGCAGTGCTAGAGGCCCGTTACAGGGAGGCAGTTCCTACAATGAGCAGTTCTTC
cdr3_aa: CSARGPLQGGSSYNEQFF

clone_size: -
cdr3_length: 14
j_call: TRBJ1-1
d_call: -
v_call: TRBV29-1
cdr3_nt: TGCAGCGTTGATGTGGTGGCGATGAACACTGAAGCTTTCTTT
cdr3_aa: CSVDVVAMNTEAFF

clone_size: few
cdr3_length: 15
j_call: TRBJ2-7
d_call: -
v_call: TRBV2
cdr3_nt: TGTGCCAGCAGTATCGGGACGGCGATCGGATACGAGCAGTACTTC
cdr3_aa: CASSIGTAIGYEQYF

clone_size: few
cdr3_length: 12
j_call: TRBJ2-2
d_call: -
v_call: TRBV7-9
cdr3_nt: TGTGCCAGCAGCATCCTGAACCGGGAGCTGTTTTTT
cdr3_aa: CASSILNRELFF

clone_size: few
cdr3_length: 15
j_call: TRBJ2-5
d_call: -
v_call: TRBV6-5
cdr3_nt: TGTGCCAGCAGTTACCGAACGGGGAACCAAGAGACCCAGTACTTC
cdr3_aa: CASSYRTGNQETQYF

clone_size: few
cdr3_length: 14
j_call: TRBJ2-3
d_call: -
v_call: TRBV5-1
cdr3_nt: TGCGCCAGCAGCTTGGACACGAACACAGATACGCAGTATTTT
cdr3_aa: CASSLDTNTDTQYF

clone_size: -
cdr3_length: 14
j_call: TRBJ1-4
d_call: TRBD1
v_call: TRBV6-1
cdr3_nt: TGTGCCGCCAGGGGGAGGTCAACTAATGAAAAACTGTTTTTT
cdr3_aa: CAARGRSTNEKLFF

clone_size: -
cdr3_length: 14
j_call: TRBJ2-7
d_call: -
v_call: TRBV7-8
cdr3_nt: TGTGCCAGCAGCTTAGGGACAGCTCGGTACGAGCAGTACTTC
cdr3_aa: CASSLGTARYEQYF

clone_size: few
cdr3_length: 17
j_call: TRBJ1-4
d_call: -
v_call: TRBV25-1
cdr3_nt: TGTGCCAGCAGTGAATTGAAAGTACTAGGGCCGAATGAAAAACTGTTTTTT
cdr3_aa: CASSELKVLGPNEKLFF

clone_size: -
cdr3_length: 13
j_call: TRBJ2-7
d_call: TRBD1
v_call: TRBV20-1
cdr3_nt: TGCAGTGCTCCGGGACAGGGGACCCTCGAGCAGTACTTC
cdr3_aa: CSAPGQGTLEQYF

clone_size: -
cdr3_length: 17
j_call: TRBJ2-1
d_call: -
v_call: TRBV7-6
cdr3_nt: TGTGCCAGCAGCCCAAAGACGGGATGGGGTTCCTACAATGAGCAGTTCTTC
cdr3_aa: CASSPKTGWGSYNEQFF

clone_size: -
cdr3_length: 14
j_call: TRBJ1-5
d_call: -
v_call: TRBV6-2/TRBV6-3
cdr3_nt: TGTGCCAGCAGTTTCGGGACATTTAATCAGCCCCAGCATTTT
cdr3_aa: CASSFGTFNQPQHF

clone_size: -
cdr3_length: 13
j_call: TRBJ2-7
d_call: -
v_call: TRBV6-6
cdr3_nt: TGTGCCAGCAGTTACCACCAGGGGCTGGAGCAGTACTTC
cdr3_aa: CASSYHQGLEQYF

clone_size: many
cdr3_length: 12
j_call: TRBJ1-1
d_call: TRBD1
v_call: TRBV10-3
cdr3_nt: TGTGCCATCCGACAGGGGAACACTGAAGCTTTCTTT
cdr3_aa: CAIRQGNTEAFF

clone_size: -
cdr3_length: 16
j_call: TRBJ1-1
d_call: -
v_call: TRBV11-2
cdr3_nt: TGTGCCAGCAGCTTAGCGGGCTTCGGGATGAACACTGAAGCTTTCTTT
cdr3_aa: CASSLAGFGMNTEAFF

clone_size: few
cdr3_length: 14
j_call: TRBJ2-4
d_call: -
v_call: TRBV5-5
cdr3_nt: TGTGCCAGCAGCACCTACTTGGGGGTAAACATTCAGTACTTC
cdr3_aa: CASSTYLGVNIQYF

clone_size: -
cdr3_length: 15
j_call: TRBJ1-3
d_call: -
v_call: TRBV4-2
cdr3_nt: TGTGCCAGCAGCCAAGATAGGACCTCTGGAAACACCATATATTTT
cdr3_aa: CASSQDRTSGNTIYF

clone_size: -
cdr3_length: 15
j_call: TRBJ2-2
d_call: -
v_call: TRBV9
cdr3_nt: TGTGCCAGCAGCGTAGGGGACTCATACACCGGGGAGCTGTTTTTT
cdr3_aa: CASSVGDSYTGELFF

clone_size: few
cdr3_length: 15
j_call: TRBJ2-1
d_call: TRBD2
v_call: TRBV9
cdr3_nt: TGTGCCAGCAGCGTATTAGCGGGGCGCCGCAATGAGCAGTTCTTC
cdr3_aa: CASSVLAGRRNEQFF

clone_size: many
cdr3_length: 15
j_call: TRBJ2-7
d_call: TRBD2
v_call: TRBV5-1
cdr3_nt: TGCGCCAGCAGGTTAGCGGGAGGCGTCACCTACGAGCAGTACTTC
cdr3_aa: CASRLAGGVTYEQYF

clone_size: few
cdr3_length: 15
j_call: TRBJ2-5
d_call: -
v_call: TRBV20-1
cdr3_nt: TGCAGTGCTAGAGATCGGCAGGGGAGATCAGAGACCCAGTACTTC
cdr3_aa: CSARDRQGRSETQYF

clone_size: -
cdr3_length: 13
j_call: TRBJ2-1
d_call: -
v_call: TRBV30
cdr3_nt: TGTGCCCGGAGTGGGGGGCCGTACAATGAGCAGTTCTTC
cdr3_aa: CARSGGPYNEQFF

clone_size: -
cdr3_length: 15
j_call: TRBJ2-3
d_call: -
v_call: TRBV30
cdr3_nt: TGTGCCTGGAGTGTACCGACACCTTTTCAAGATACGCAGTATTTT
cdr3_aa: CAWSVPTPFQDTQYF

clone_size: few
cdr3_length: 14
j_call: TRBJ1-1
d_call: -
v_call: TRBV6-2/TRBV6-3
cdr3_nt: TGTGCCAGCAATGACAGACCAGTGAACACTGAAGCTTTCTTT
cdr3_aa: CASNDRPVNTEAFF

clone_size: many
cdr3_length: 16
j_call: TRBJ2-1
d_call: TRBD2
v_call: TRBV10-3
cdr3_nt: TGTGCCATCAGTGAGTTCGGGGCGGGAGCCTATAATGAGCAGTTCTTC
cdr3_aa: CAISEFGAGAYNEQFF

clone_size: few
cdr3_length: 14
j_call: TRBJ1-5
d_call: TRBD1
v_call: TRBV7-2
cdr3_nt: TGTGCCAGCAGCTTAAGGGGACAGAATCAGCCCCAGCATTTT
cdr3_aa: CASSLRGQNQPQHF

clone_size: few
cdr3_length: 15
j_call: TRBJ1-6
d_call: TRBD1
v_call: TRBV10-3
cdr3_nt: TGTGCCATCAGTTCCGGGACAGGGGGCAATTCACCCCTCCACTTT
cdr3_aa: CAISSGTGGNSPLHF

clone_size: few
cdr3_length: 15
j_call: TRBJ2-3
d_call: -
v_call: TRBV12-3/TRBV12-4
cdr3_nt: TGTGCCAGCAGTTTAAGGGGCGGAACCACAGATACGCAGTATTTT
cdr3_aa: CASSLRGGTTDTQYF

clone_size: -
cdr3_length: 18
j_call: TRBJ1-1
d_call: -
v_call: TRBV5-5
cdr3_nt: TGTGCCAGCAGCTCCCACCTGGAGGGGCGGGGCATGAACACTGAAGCTTTCTTT
cdr3_aa: CASSSHLEGRGMNTEAFF

clone_size: -
cdr3_length: 12
j_call: TRBJ1-1
d_call: -
v_call: TRBV12-3/TRBV12-4
cdr3_nt: TGTGCCAGCAGTTTCGCTTCGACTGAAGCTTTCTTT
cdr3_aa: CASSFASTEAFF

clone_size: -
cdr3_length: 18
j_call: TRBJ2-2
d_call: -
v_call: TRBV29-1
cdr3_nt: TGCAGCGCCACCGTCCGCGTGAAGGGGCGCGGCGGCACCGGGGAGCTGTTTTTT
cdr3_aa: CSATVRVKGRGGTGELFF

clone_size: -
cdr3_length: 14
j_call: TRBJ2-2
d_call: -
v_call: TRBV9
cdr3_nt: TGTGCCAGCAGCGGGGAAGTGGTCACCGGGGAGCTGTTTTTT
cdr3_aa: CASSGEVVTGELFF

clone_size: -
cdr3_length: 15
j_call: TRBJ2-1
d_call: -
v_call: TRBV7-9
cdr3_nt: TGTGCCAGCAGCCTAAGACAGGCCCCATACAATGAGCAGTTCTTC
cdr3_aa: CASSLRQAPYNEQFF

clone_size: -
cdr3_length: 15
j_call: TRBJ2-2
d_call: TRBD2
v_call: TRBV2
cdr3_nt: TGTGCCAGCGAACGGACTAGCGGGTTTCTTGGGGAGCTGTTTTTT
cdr3_aa: CASERTSGFLGELFF

clone_size: many
cdr3_length: 14
j_call: TRBJ1-6
d_call: -
v_call: TRBV10-3
cdr3_nt: TGTGCCATCAGTGCGGGCCAGGATCTGGCACCCCTCCACTTT
cdr3_aa: CAISAGQDLAPLHF

clone_size: -
cdr3_length: 14
j_call: TRBJ1-2
d_call: -
v_call: TRBV6-1
cdr3_nt: TGTGCCAGCAGACTCGAACCCCGAGGATATGGCTACACCTTC
cdr3_aa: CASRLEPRGYGYTF

clone_size: few
cdr3_length: 14
j_call: TRBJ2-1
d_call: -
v_call: TRBV14
cdr3_nt: TGTGCCAGCAGCCAAGCCGGCGCTTACAATGAGCAGTTCTTC
cdr3_aa: CASSQAGAYNEQFF

clone_size: few
cdr3_length: 13
j_call: TRBJ1-2
d_call: -
v_call: TRBV7-9
cdr3_nt: TGTGCCAGCAGCTTGTGGACTAACTATGGCTACACCTTC
cdr3_aa: CASSLWTNYGYTF

clone_size: many
cdr3_length: 14
j_call: TRBJ1-2
d_call: -
v_call: TRBV5-6
cdr3_nt: TGTGCCAGCAGCTTGCGCGGGGGAGAAATGGGCTACACCTTC
cdr3_aa: CASSLRGGEMGYTF

clone_size: many
cdr3_length: 12
j_call: TRBJ1-5
d_call: -
v_call: TRBV7-9
cdr3_nt: TGTGCCAGCAGCTTAGGTGGTCAGCCCCAGCATTTT
cdr3_aa: CASSLGGQPQHF

clone_size: few
cdr3_length: 18
j_call: TRBJ2-5
d_call: TRBD1
v_call: TRBV6-5
cdr3_nt: TGTGCCAGCAGTTACTCGAAAGTGGGACAGAAAAGCCAAGAGACCCAGTACTTC
cdr3_aa: CASSYSKVGQKSQETQYF

clone_size: -
cdr3_length: 16
j_call: TRBJ2-5
d_call: TRBD1
v_call: TRBV4-2
cdr3_nt: TGTGCCAGCAGCCAAGGGGACAGGGGGACCCAGGAGACCCAGTACTTC
cdr3_aa: CASSQGDRGTQETQYF

clone_size: -
cdr3_length: 12
j_call: TRBJ1-2
d_call: -
v_call: TRBV24-1
cdr3_nt: TGTGCCACCGCCGACAATAACTATGGCTACACCTTC
cdr3_aa: CATADNNYGYTF

clone_size: -
cdr3_length: 14
j_call: TRBJ2-1
d_call: TRBD2
v_call: TRBV6-1
cdr3_nt: TGTGCCACCCGGTTACTAGCGGGGGACAATGAGCAGTTCTTC
cdr3_aa: CATRLLAGDNEQFF

clone_size: -
cdr3_length: 14
j_call: TRBJ1-1
d_call: -
v_call: TRBV7-9
cdr3_nt: TGTGCCAGCAGCTTAGTGCGTGGGGCAGTCGAAGCTTTCTTT
cdr3_aa: CASSLVRGAVEAFF

clone_size: few
cdr3_length: 13
j_call: TRBJ1-2
d_call: -
v_call: TRBV6-1
cdr3_nt: TGTGCCAGCAGTGCCCTCCCGAACTATGGCTACACCTTC
cdr3_aa: CASSALPNYGYTF

clone_size: few
cdr3_length: 13
j_call: TRBJ1-1
d_call: -
v_call: TRBV7-9
cdr3_nt: TGTGCCAGCTCGGGAATATGGAACACTGAAGCTTTCTTT
cdr3_aa: CASSGIWNTEAFF

clone_size: -
cdr3_length: 15
j_call: TRBJ2-4
d_call: TRBD1
v_call: TRBV6-1
cdr3_nt: TGTGCCAGCAGTGCAGGGGGCGAGGTCAAAAACATTCAGTACTTC
cdr3_aa: CASSAGGEVKNIQYF

clone_size: few
cdr3_length: 13
j_call: TRBJ2-7
d_call: -
v_call: TRBV9
cdr3_nt: TGTGCCAGCAGCCCCGACGGGGGCTTAGAGCAGTACTTC
cdr3_aa: CASSPDGGLEQYF